This T cell receptor beta chain came from a study of early T cells in non-severe SARS-CoV-2 infection. Overall study: Investigators sequenced bulk RNA drawn from unsorted whole blood, and chains remained unpaired. Study-wide results and caveats: Missing private and CD4 specificities, VDJdb matching favored anti-spike CD8 responses.

MiXCR was run by TCRdb on the 5' RACE reads, yielding one entry per CDR3 protein. The sample records more than 80,000 distinct CDR3 sequences, about 10% being singletons. This clonotype was seen ten or more times. Its specificity is unknown. Trimming cost V 6 bases and J 3 bases, with 11 bases left between them. The germline gives CDR1 SNHLY, CDR2 FYNNEI. The CDR3 totals 13 residues. This sequence was found in an adult who was a healthcare worker with PCR-confirmed SARS-CoV-2 infection or an uninfected control (not recorded which). This sequence joins TRBV2 and TRBJ1-2; D ambiguous. Sequencing input: whole blood. The CDR3 bases are TGTGCCAGCAGCGCGGACGGATACTATGGCTACACCTTC. Translation: CASSADGYYGYTF.